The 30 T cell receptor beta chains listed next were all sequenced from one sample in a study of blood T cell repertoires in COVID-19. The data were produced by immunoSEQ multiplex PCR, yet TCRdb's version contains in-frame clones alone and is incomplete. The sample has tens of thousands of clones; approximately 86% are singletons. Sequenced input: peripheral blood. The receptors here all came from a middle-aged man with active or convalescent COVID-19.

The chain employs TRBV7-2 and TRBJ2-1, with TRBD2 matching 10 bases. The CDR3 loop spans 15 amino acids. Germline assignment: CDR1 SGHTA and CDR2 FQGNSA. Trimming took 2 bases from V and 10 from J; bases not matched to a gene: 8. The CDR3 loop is CASSLLAGARKEQFF. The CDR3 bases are TGTGCCAGCAGCTTACTAGCGGGGGCCCGCAAGGAGCAGTTCTTC.

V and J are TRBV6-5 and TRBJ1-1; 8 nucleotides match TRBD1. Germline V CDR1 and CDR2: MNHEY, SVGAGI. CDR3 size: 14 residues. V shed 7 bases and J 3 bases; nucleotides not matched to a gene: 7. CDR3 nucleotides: TGTGCCAGCAACGCAGGGGGCTGGTACACTGAAGCTTTCTTT. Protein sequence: CASNAGGWYTEAFF.

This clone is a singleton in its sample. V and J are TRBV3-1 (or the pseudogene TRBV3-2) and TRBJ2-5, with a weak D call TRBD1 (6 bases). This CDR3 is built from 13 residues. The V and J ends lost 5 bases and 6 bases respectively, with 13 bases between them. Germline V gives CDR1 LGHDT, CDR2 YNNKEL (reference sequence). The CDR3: CASSTQGWKTQYF. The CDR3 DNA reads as TGTGCCAGCAGCACACAGGGTTGGAAGACCCAGTACTTC.

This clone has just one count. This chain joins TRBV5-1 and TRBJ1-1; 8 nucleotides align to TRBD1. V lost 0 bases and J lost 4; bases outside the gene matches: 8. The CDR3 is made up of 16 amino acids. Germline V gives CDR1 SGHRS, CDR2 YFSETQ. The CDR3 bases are TGCGCCAGCAGCTTGGACGGACAGGGTTGGGGCACTGAAGCTTTCTTT. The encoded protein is CASSLDGQGWGTEAFF.

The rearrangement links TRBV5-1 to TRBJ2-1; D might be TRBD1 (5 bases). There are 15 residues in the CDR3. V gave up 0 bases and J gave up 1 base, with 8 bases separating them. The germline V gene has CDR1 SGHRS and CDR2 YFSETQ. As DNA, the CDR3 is TGCGCCAGCAGCTTGGCGCGGACATCCTACAATGAGCAGTTCTTC. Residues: CASSLARTSYNEQFF.

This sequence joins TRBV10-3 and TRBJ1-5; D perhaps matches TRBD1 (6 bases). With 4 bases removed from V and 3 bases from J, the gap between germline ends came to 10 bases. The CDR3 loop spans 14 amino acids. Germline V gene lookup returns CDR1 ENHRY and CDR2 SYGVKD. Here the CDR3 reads CAISADSFNQPQHF. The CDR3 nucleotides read TGTGCCATCAGTGCGGACAGCTTCAATCAGCCCCAGCATTTT.

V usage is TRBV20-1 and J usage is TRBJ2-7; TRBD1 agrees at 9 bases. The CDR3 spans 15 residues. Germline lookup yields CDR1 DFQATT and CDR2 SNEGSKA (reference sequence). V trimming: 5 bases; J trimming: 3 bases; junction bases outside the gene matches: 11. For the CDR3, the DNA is TGCAGTGCTGGTGACAGGGGGAATAACTACTACGAGCAGTACTTC. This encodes CSAGDRGNNYYEQYF.

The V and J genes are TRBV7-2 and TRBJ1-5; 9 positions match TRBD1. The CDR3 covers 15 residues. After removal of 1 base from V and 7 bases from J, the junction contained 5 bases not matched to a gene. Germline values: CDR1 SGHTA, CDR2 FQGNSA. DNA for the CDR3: TGTGCCAGCAGCTTAGAGGGACAGGGAAAACAGCCCCAGCATTTT. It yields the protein CASSLEGQGKQPQHF.

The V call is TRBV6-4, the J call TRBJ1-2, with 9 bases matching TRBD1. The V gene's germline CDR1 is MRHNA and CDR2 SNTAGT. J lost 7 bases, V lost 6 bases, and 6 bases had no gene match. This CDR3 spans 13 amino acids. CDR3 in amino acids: CASRQQGAGGYTF. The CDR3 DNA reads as TGTGCCAGCAGACAACAGGGGGCAGGTGGCTACACCTTC.

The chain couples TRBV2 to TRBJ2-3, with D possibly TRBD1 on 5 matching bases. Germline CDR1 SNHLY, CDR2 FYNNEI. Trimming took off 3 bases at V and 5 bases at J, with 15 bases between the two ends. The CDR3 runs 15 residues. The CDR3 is CASSDRPGQLDTQYF. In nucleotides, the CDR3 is TGTGCCAGCAGTGACCGCCCCGGACAATTAGATACGCAGTATTTT.

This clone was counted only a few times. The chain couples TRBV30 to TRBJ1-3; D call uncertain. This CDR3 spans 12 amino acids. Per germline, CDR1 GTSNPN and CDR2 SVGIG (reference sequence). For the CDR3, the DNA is TGTGCTTTTATCCCAGCTGGAAACACCATATATTTT. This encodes CAFIPAGNTIYF. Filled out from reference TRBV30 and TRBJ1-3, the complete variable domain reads SQTIHQWPATLVQPVGSPLSLECTVEGTSNPNLYWYRQAAGRGLQLLFYSVGIGQISSEVPQNLSASRPQDRQFILSSKKLLLSDSGFYLCAFIPAGNTIYFGEGSWLTVV.

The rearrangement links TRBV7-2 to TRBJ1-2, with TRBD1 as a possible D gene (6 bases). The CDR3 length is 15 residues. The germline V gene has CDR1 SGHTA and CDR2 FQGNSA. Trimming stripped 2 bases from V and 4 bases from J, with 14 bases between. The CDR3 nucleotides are TGTGCCAGCAGCTTACTTATGGGGGCTTCCTATGGCTACACCTTC. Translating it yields CASSLLMGASYGYTF.

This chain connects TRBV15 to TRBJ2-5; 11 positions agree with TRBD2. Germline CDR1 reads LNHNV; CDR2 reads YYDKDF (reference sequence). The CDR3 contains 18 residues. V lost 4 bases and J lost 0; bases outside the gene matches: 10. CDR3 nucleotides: TGTGCCACCAGCAATGGGTTAGCGGGGGGGCCGTACCAAGAGACCCAGTACTTC. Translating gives CATSNGLAGGPYQETQYF.

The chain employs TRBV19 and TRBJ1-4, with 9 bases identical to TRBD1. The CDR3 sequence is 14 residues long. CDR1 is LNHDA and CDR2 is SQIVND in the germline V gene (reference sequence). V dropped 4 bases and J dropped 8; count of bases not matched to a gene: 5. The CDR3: CASSTGQGSEKLFF. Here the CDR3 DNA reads TGTGCCAGTAGTACAGGACAGGGGTCCGAAAAACTGTTTTTT.

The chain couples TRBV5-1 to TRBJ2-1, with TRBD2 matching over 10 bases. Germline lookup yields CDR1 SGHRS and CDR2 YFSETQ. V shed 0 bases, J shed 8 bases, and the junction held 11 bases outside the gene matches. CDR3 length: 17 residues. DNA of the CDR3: TGCGCCAGCAGCTTGGGGCCTGGAGCGGGGGGGCTCGATGAGCAGTTCTTC. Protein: CASSLGPGAGGLDEQFF.

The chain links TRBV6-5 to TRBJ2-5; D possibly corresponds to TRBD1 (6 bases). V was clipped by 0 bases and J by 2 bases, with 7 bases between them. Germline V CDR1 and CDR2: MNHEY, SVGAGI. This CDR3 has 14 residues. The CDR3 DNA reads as TGTGCCAGCAGTTACTCCGGGACACAAGAGACCCAGTACTTC. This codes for CASSYSGTQETQYF.

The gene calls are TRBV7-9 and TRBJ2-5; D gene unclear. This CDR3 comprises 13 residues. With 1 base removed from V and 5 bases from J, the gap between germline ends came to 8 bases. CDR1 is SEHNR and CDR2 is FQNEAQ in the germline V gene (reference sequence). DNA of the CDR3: TGTGCCAGCAGCTTAGACGCCCGGGAGACCCAGTACTTC. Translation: CASSLDARETQYF.

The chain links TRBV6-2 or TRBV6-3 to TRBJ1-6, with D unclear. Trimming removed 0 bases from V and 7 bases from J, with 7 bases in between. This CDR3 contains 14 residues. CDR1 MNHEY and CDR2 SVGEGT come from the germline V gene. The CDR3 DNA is TGTGCCAGCAGTTACTCGGGAGGGAATTCACCCCTCCACTTT. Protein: CASSYSGGNSPLHF.

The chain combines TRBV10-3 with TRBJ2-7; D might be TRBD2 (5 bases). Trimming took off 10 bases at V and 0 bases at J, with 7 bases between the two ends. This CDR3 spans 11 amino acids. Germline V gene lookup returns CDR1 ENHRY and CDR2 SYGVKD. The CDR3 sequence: CATRDSYEQYF. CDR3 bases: TGTGCCACCCGGGACTCCTACGAGCAGTACTTC.

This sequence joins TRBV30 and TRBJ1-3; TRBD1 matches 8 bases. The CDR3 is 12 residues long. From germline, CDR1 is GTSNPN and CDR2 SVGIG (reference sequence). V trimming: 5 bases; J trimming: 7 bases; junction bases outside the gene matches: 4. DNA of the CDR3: TGTGCCTGGGGACAGGGAGGCAACACCATATATTTT. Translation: CAWGQGGNTIYF.

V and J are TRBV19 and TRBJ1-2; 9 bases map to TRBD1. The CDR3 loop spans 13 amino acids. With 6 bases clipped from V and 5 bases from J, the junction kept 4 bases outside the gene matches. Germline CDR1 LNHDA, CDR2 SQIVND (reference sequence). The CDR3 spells CASRPDRGYGYTF. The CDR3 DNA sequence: TGTGCCAGTAGGCCGGACAGGGGATATGGCTACACCTTC.

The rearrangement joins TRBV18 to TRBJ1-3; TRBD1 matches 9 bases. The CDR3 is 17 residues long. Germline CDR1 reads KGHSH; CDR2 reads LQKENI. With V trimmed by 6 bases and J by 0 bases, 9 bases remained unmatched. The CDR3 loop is CASSPPGQGTSGNTIYF. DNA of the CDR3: TGTGCCAGCTCGCCTCCGGGACAGGGAACCTCTGGAAACACCATATATTTT.

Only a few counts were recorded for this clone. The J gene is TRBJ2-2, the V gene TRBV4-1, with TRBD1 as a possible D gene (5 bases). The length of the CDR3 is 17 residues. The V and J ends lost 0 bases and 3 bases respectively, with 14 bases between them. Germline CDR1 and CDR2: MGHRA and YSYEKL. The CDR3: CASSQESGQGHTGELFF. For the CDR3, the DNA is TGCGCCAGCAGCCAAGAAAGTGGGCAGGGCCACACCGGGGAGCTGTTTTTT.

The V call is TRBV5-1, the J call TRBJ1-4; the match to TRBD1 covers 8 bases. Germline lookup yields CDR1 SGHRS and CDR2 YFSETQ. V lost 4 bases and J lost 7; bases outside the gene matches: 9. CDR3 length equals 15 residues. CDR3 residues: CASSPRQGQSEKLFF. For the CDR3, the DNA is TGCGCCAGCAGCCCAAGACAGGGGCAGAGTGAAAAACTGTTTTTT.

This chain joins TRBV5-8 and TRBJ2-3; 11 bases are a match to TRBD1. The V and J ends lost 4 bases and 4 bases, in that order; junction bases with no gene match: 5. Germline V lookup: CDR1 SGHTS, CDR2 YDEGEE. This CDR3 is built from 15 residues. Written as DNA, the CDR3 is TGTGCCAGCAGCCCAAGGACAGGGGGCGCAGATACGCAGTATTTT. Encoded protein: CASSPRTGGADTQYF.

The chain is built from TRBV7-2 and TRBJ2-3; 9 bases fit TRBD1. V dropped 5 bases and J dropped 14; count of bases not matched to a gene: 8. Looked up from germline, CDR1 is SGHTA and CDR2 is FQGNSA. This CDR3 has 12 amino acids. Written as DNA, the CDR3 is TGTGCCAGCAGCCTACGGGGACAGGGTCGGTATTTT. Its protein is CASSLRGQGRYF.

The CDR3: CASSIEGRYGYTF. CDR3 sequence (DNA): TGTGCCAGTAGTATCGAGGGAAGGTATGGCTACACCTTC. The chain employs TRBV19 and TRBJ1-2; D unresolved. The CDR3 loop spans 13 amino acids. Between the trimmed V and J ends, which lost 3 bases and 5 bases, there was a span of 10 bases. The germline V gene encodes CDR1 LNHDA and CDR2 SQIVND (reference sequence).

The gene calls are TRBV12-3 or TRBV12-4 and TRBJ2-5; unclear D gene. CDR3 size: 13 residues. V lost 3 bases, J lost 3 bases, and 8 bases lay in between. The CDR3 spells CASSFTTKETQYF. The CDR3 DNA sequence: TGTGCCAGCAGTTTTACAACCAAAGAGACCCAGTACTTC.

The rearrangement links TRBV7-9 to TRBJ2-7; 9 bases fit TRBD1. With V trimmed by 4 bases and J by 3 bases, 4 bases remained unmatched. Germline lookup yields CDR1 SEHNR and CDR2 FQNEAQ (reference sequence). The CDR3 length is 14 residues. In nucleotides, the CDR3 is TGTGCCAGCAGCTACGGACAGGGGCGCTACGAGCAGTACTTC. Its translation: CASSYGQGRYEQYF.

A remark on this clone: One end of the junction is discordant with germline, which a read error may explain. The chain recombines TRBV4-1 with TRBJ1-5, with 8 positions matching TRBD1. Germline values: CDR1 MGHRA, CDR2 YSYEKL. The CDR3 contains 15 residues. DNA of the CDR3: TGCGCCAGCAGCCCCAAGGACAGGGTCAATGAGCCCCAGCATTTT. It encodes CASSPKDRVNEPQHF.